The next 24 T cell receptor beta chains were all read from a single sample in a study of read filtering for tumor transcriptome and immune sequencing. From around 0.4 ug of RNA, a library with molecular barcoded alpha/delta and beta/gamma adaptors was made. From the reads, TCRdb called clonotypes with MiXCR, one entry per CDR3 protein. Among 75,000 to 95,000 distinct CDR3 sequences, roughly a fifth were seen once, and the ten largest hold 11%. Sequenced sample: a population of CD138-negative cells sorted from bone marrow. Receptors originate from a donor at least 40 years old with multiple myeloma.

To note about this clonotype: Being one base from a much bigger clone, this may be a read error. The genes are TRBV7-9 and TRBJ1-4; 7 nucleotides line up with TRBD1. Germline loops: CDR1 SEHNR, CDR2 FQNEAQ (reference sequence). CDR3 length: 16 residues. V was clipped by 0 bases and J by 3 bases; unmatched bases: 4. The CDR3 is CASSLAGGTANEKLFF. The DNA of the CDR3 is TGTGCCAGCAGCTTAGCTGGAGGGACAGCTAATGAAAAACTGTTTTTT.

Here the CDR3 DNA reads TGTGCCAGCAGAAGACAGGTCACAGATACGCAGTATTTT. It specifies CASRRQVTDTQYF. The genes are TRBV14 and TRBJ2-3; maybe TRBD1 (6 bases). CDR1 is SGHDN and CDR2 is FVKESK in the germline V gene. CDR3 size: 13 residues. V was clipped by 6 bases and J by 2 bases, with 9 bases between them.

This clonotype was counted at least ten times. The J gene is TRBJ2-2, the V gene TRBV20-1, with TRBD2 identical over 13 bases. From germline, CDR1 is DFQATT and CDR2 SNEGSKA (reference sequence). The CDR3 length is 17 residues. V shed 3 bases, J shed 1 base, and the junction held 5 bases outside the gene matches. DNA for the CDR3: TGCAGTGCTAGGCGAACTAGCGGGGGGGAGAACACCGGGGAGCTGTTTTTT. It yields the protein CSARRTSGGENTGELFF.

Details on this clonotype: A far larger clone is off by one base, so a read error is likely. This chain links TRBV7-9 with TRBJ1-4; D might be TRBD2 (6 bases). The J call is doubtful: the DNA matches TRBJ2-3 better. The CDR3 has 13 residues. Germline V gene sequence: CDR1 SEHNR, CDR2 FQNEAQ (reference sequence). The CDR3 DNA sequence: TGTGCCGGCAGCTTAGCGGTGGCGGATACGCAGTATTTT. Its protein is CAGSLAVADTQYF.

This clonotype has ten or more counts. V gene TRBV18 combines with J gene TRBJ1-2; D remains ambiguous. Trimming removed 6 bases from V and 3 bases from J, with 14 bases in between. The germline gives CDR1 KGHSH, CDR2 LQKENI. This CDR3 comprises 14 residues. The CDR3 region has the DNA TGTGCCAGCTCTTCCCCGTTGACTTACTATGGCTACACCTTC. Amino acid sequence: CASSSPLTYYGYTF.

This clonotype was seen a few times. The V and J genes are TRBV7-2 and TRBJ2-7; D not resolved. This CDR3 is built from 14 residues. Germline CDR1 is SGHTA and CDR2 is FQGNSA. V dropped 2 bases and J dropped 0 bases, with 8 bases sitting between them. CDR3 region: CASSLSERSYEQYF. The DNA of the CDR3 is TGTGCCAGCAGCTTATCCGAGCGCTCCTACGAGCAGTACTTC.

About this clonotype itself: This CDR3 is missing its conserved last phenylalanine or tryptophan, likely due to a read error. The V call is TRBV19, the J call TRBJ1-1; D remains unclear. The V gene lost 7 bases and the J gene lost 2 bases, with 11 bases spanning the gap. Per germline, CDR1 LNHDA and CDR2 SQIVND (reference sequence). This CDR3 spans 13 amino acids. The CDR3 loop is CASTPTGNTEAFI. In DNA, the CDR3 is TGTGCCAGTACCCCGACCGGAAACACTGAAGCTTTCATT.

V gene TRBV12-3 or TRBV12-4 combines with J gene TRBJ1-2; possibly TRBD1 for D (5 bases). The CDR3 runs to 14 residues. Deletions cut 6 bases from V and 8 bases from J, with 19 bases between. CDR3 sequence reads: CASSRRGPEGGYTF. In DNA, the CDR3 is TGTGCCAGCAGCCGACGGGGCCCGGAGGGCGGCTACACCTTC.

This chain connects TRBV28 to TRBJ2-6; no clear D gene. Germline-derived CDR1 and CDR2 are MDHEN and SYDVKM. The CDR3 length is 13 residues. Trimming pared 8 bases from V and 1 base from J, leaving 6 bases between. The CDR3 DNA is TGTGCCAGCGTTCAATCTGGGGCCAACGTCCTGACTTTC. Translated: CASVQSGANVLTF. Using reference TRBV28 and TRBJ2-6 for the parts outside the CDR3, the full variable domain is DVKVTQSSRYLVKRTGEKVFLECVQDMDHENMFWYRQDPGLGLRLIYFSYDVKMKEKGDIPEGYSVSREKKERFSLILESASTNQTSMYLCASVQSGANVLTFGAGSRLTVL.

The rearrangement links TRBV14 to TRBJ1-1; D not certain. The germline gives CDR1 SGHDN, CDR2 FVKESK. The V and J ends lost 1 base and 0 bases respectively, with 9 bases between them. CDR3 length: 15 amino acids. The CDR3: CASSQVWPMNTEAFF. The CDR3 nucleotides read TGTGCCAGCAGCCAAGTATGGCCAATGAACACTGAAGCTTTCTTT.

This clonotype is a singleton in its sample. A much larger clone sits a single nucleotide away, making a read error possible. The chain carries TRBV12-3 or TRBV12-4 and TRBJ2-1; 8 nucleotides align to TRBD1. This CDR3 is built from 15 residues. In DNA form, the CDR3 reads TGTGCCTGCAGTCTAAGGACAGGGTCCTACAATGAGCAGTTCTTC. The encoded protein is CACSLRTGSYNEQFF.

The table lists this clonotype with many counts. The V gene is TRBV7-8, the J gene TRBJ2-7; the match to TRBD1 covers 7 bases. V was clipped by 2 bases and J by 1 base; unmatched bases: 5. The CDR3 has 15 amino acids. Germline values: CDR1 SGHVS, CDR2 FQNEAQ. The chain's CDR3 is CASSLNPGQSYEQYF. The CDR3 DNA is TGTGCCAGCAGCTTAAACCCGGGACAGTCCTACGAGCAGTACTTC.

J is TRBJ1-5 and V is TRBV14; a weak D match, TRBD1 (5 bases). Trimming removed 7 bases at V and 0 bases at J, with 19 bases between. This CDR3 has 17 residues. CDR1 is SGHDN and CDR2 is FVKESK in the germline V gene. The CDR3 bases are TGTGCCAGCACGAGACAGTCCGGGAACTATAGCAATCAGCCCCAGCATTTT. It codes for CASTRQSGNYSNQPQHF.

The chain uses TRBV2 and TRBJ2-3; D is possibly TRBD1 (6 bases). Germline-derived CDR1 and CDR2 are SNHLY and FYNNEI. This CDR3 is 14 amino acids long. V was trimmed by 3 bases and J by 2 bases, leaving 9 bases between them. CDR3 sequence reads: CASSERQDTDTQYF. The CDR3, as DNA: TGTGCCAGCAGTGAGAGACAGGACACAGATACGCAGTATTTT.

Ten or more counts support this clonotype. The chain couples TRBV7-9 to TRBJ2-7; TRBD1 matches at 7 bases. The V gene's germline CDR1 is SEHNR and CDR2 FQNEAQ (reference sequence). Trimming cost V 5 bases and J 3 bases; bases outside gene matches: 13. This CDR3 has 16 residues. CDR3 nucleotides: TGTGCCAGCAGCGGTCAAACAGGGGCAATCATCTACGAGCAGTACTTC. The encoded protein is CASSGQTGAIIYEQYF.

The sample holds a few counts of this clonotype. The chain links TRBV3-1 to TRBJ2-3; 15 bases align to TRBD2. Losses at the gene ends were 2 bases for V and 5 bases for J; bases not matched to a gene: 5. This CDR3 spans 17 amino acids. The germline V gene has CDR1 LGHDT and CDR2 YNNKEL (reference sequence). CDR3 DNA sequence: TGTGCCAGCAGCCAATTGGGACTAGCGGGGGGAGGAGATACGCAGTATTTT. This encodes CASSQLGLAGGGDTQYF.

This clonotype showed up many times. The CDR3, as DNA: TGCAGCGTACCGGGACAGGGGAGAGAAAAACTGTTTTTT. This sequence encodes CSVPGQGREKLFF. This chain connects TRBV29-1 to TRBJ1-4; 10 nucleotides align to TRBD1. The CDR3 extends over 13 amino acids. The germline gives CDR1 SQVTM, CDR2 ANQGSEA. After removal of 6 bases from V and 8 bases from J, the junction contained 6 bases not matched to a gene. Full variable domain (outside the CDR3, taken from reference TRBV29-1 and TRBJ1-4): SAVISQKPSRDICQRGTSLTIQCQVDSQVTMMFWYRQQPGQSLTLIATANQGSEATYESGFVIDKFPISRPNLTFSTLTVSNMSPEDSSIYLCSVPGQGREKLFFGSGTQLSVL.

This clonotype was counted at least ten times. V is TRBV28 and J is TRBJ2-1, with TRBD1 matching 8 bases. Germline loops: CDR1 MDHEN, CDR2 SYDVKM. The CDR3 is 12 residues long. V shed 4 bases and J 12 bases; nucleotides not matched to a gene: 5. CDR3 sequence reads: CASSSQGARQFF. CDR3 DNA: TGTGCCAGCAGTTCTCAGGGGGCGAGGCAGTTCTTC.

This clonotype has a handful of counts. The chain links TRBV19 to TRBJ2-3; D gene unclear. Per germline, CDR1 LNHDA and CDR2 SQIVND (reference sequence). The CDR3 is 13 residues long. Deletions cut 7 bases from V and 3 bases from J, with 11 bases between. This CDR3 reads CASKPPQTDTQYF. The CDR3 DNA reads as TGTGCCAGTAAACCCCCCCAAACAGATACGCAGTATTTT. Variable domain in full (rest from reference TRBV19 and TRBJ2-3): DGGITQSPKYLFRKEGQNVTLSCEQNLNHDAMYWYRQDPGQGLRLIYYSQIVNDFQKGDIAEGYSVSREKKESFPLTVTSAQKNPTAFYLCASKPPQTDTQYFGPGTRLTVL.

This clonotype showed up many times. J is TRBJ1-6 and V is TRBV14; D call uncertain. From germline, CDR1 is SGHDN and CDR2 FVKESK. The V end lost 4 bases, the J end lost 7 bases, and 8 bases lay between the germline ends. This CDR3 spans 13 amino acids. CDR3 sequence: CASSPQPNSPLHF. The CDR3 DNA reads TGTGCCAGCAGCCCCCAGCCCAATTCACCCCTCCACTTT. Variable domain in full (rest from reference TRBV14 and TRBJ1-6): EAGVTQFPSHSVIEKGQTVTLRCDPISGHDNLYWYRRVMGKEIKFLLHFVKESKQDESGMPNNRFLAERTGGTYSTLKVQPAELEDSGVYFCASSPQPNSPLHFGNGTRLTVT.

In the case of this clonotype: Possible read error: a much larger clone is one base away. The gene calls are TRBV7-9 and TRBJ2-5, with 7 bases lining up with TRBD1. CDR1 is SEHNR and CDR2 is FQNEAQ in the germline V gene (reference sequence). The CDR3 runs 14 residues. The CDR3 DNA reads TGTGTCAGCAGCTCGGTCGGACAGGAAGAGACCCAGTACTTC. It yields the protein CVSSSVGQEETQYF. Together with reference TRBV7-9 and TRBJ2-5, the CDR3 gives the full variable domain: DTGVSQNPRHKITKRGQNVTFRCDPISEHNRLYWYRQTLGQGPEFLTYFQNEAQLEKSRLLSDRFSAERPKGSFSTLEIQRTEQGDSAMYLCVSSSVGQEETQYFGPGTRLLVL.

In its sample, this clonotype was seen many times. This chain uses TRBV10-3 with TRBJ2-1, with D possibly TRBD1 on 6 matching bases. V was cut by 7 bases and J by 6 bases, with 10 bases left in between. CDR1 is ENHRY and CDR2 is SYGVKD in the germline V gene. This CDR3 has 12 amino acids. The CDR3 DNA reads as TGTGCCATCACCCAACAGGGCAATGAGCAGTTCTTC. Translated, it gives CAITQQGNEQFF.

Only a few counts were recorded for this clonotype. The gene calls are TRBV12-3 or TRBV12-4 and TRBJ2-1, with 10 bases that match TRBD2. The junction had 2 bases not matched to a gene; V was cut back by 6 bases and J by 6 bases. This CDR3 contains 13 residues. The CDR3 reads CASRLAGTNEQFF. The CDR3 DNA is TGTGCCAGCAGACTAGCGGGGACCAATGAGCAGTTCTTC.

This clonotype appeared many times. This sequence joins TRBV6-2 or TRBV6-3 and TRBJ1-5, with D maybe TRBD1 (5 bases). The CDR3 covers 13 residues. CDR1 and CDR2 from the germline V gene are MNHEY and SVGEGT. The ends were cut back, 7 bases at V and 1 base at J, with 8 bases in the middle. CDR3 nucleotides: TGTGCCAGCAACGACAGAAGCAATCAGCCCCAGCATTTT. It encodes CASNDRSNQPQHF.